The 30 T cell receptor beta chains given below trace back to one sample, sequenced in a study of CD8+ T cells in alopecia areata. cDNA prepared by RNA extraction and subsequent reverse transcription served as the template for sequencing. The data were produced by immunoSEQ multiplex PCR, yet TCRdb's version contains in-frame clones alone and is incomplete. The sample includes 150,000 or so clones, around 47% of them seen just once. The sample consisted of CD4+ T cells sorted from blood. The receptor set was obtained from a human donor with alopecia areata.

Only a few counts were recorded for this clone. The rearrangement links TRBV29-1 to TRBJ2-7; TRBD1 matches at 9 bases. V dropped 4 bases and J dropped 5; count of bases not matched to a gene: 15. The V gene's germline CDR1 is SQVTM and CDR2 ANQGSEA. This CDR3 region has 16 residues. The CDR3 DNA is TGCAGCGTTGCTGGAGCCCAGACAGGGGGAAGGGACGAGCAGTACTTC. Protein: CSVAGAQTGGRDEQYF.

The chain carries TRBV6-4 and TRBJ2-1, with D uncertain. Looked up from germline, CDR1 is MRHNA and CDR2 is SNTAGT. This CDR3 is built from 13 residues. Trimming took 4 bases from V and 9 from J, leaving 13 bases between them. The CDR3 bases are TGTGCCAGCAGTGGCCAGGCGTCGGGTGAGCAGTTCTTC. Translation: CASSGQASGEQFF.

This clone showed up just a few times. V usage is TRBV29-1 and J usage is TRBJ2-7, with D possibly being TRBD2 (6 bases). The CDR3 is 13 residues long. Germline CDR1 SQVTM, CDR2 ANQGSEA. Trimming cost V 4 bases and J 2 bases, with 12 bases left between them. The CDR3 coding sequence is TGCAGCGTTGGGTTTGGAGGGGCCTACGAGCAGTACTTC. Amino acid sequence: CSVGFGGAYEQYF.

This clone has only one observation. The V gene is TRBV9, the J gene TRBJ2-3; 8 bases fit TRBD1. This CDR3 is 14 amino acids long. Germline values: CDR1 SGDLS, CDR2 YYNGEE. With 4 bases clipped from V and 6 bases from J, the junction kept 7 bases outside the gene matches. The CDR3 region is CASSQQGGRDTQYF. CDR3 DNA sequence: TGTGCCAGCAGCCAACAGGGGGGCAGGGATACGCAGTATTTT.

CDR3 sequence reads: CASSLTGAGDEQFF. Here the CDR3 DNA reads TGCGCCAGCAGCTTGACAGGGGCTGGTGATGAGCAGTTCTTC. The chain combines TRBV5-1 with TRBJ2-1, with 7 bases lining up with TRBD1. The CDR3 runs 14 residues. With 1 base clipped from V and 8 bases from J, the junction kept 6 bases outside the gene matches. The germline V gene encodes CDR1 SGHRS and CDR2 YFSETQ. The whole variable domain, filled in from reference TRBV5-1 and TRBJ2-1, reads KAGVTQTPRYLIKTRGQQVTLSCSPISGHRSVSWYQQTPGQGLQFLFEYFSETQRNKGNFPGRFSGRQFSNSRSEMNVSTLELGDSALYLCASSLTGAGDEQFFGPGTRLTVL.

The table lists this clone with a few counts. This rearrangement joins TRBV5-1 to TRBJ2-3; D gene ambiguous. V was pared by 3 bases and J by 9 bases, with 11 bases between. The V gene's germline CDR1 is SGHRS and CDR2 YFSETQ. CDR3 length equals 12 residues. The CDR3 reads CASSSTGPTQYF. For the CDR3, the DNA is TGCGCCAGCAGCTCAACCGGACCAACGCAGTATTTT.

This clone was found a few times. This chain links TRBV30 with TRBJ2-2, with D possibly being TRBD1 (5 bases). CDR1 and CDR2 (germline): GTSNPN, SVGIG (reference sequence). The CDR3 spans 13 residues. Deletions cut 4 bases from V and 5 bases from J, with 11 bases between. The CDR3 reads CAWTRVLTGELFF. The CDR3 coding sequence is TGTGCCTGGACCAGGGTTTTAACCGGGGAGCTGTTTTTT.

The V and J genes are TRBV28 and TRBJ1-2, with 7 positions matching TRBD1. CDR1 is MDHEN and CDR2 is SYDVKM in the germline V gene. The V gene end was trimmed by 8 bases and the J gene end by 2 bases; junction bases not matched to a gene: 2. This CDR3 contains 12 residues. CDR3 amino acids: CASLGQNYGYTF. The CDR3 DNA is TGTGCCAGCTTGGGACAGAACTATGGCTACACCTTC.

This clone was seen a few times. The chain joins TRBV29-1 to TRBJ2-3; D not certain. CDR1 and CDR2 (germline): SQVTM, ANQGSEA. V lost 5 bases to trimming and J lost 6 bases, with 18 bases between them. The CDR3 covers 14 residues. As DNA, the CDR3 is TGCAGCGTTCGAGCTCGCTCGCTCGTGGATACGCAGTATTTT. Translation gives CSVRARSLVDTQYF.

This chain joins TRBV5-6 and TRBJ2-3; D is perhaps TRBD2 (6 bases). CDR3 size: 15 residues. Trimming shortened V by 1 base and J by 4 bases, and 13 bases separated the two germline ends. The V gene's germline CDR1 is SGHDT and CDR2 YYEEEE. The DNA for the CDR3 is TGTGCCAGCAGCTTGAACGGAGGGCCAGCAGATACGCAGTATTTT. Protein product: CASSLNGGPADTQYF.

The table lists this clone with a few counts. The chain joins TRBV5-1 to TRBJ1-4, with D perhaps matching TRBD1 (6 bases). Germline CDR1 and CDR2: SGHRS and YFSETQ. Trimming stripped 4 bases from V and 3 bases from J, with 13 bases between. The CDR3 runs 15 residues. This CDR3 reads CASSPAGTPNEKLFF. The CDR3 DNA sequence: TGCGCCAGCAGCCCGGCCGGGACACCTAATGAAAAACTGTTTTTT.

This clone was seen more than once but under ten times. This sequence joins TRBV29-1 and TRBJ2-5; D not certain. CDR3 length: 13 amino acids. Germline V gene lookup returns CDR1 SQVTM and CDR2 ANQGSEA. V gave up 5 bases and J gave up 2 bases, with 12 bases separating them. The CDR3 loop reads CSVLAQVQETQYF. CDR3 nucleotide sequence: TGCAGCGTTCTGGCACAAGTTCAAGAGACCCAGTACTTC.

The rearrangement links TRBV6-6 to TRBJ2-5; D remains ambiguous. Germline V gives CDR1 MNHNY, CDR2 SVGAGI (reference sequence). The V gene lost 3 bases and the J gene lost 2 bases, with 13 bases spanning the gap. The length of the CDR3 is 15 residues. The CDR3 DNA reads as TGTGCCAGCAGTTATTCCAGCGTCCGGCAAGAGACCCAGTACTTC. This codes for CASSYSSVRQETQYF.

CDR3 amino acids: CASSWDTGELFF. CDR3 DNA sequence: TGCGCCAGCAGCTGGGATACCGGGGAGCTGTTTTTT. V usage is TRBV5-1 and J usage is TRBJ2-2, with D unresolved. V was shortened by 3 bases and J by 5 bases, with 5 bases between the two germline ends. The CDR3 covers 12 residues. CDR1 and CDR2 from the germline V gene are SGHRS and YFSETQ. The full variable domain, in which reference TRBV5-1 and TRBJ2-2 provide the parts outside the CDR3, is KAGVTQTPRYLIKTRGQQVTLSCSPISGHRSVSWYQQTPGQGLQFLFEYFSETQRNKGNFPGRFSGRQFSNSRSEMNVSTLELGDSALYLCASSWDTGELFFGEGSRLTVL.

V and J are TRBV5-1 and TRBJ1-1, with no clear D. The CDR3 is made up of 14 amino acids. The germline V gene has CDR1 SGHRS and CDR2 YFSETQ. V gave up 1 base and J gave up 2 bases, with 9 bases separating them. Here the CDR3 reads CASSLSTGNTEAFF. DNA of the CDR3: TGCGCCAGCAGCTTGTCAACGGGTAACACTGAAGCTTTCTTT.

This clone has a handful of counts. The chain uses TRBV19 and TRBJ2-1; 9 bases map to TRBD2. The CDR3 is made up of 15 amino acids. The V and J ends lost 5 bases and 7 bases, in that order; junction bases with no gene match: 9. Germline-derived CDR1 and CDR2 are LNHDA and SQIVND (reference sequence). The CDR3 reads CASSELAGRLNEQFF. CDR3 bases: TGTGCCAGTAGTGAACTAGCGGGTAGACTGAATGAGCAGTTCTTC. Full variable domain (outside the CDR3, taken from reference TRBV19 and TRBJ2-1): DGGITQSPKYLFRKEGQNVTLSCEQNLNHDAMYWYRQDPGQGLRLIYYSQIVNDFQKGDIAEGYSVSREKKESFPLTVTSAQKNPTAFYLCASSELAGRLNEQFFGPGTRLTVL.

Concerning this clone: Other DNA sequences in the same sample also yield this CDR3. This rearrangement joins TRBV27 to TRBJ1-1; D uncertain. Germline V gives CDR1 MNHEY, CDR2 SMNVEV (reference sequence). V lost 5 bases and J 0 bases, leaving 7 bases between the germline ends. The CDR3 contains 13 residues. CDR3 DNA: TGTGCCAGCAGTGTCTTACTGAACACTGAAGCTTTCTTT. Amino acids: CASSVLLNTEAFF.

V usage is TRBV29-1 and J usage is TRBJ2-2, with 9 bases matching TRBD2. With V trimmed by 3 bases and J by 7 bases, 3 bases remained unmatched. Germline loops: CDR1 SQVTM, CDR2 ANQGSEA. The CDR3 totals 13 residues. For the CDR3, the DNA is TGCAGCGTTGACGCGGGAGGGGTCGGGGAGCTGTTTTTT. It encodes CSVDAGGVGELFF.

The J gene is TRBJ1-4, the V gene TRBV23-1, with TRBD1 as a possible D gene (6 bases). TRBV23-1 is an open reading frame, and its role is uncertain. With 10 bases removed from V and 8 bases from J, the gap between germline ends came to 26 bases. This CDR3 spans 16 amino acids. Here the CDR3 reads CATLSTGAIILEKLFF. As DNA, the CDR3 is TGCGCCACGCTCTCGACGGGGGCTATAATTTTGGAAAAACTGTTTTTT.

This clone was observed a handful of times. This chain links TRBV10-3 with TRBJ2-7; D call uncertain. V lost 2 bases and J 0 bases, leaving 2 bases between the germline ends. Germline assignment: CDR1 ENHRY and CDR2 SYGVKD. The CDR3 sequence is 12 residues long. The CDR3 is CAISEVSYEQYF. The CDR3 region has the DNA TGTGCCATCAGTGAGGTCTCCTACGAGCAGTACTTC.

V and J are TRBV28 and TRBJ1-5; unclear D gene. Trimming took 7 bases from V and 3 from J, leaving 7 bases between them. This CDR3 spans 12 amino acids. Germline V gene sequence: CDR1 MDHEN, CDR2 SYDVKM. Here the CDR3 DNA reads TGTGCCAGCACCCAGACCAATCAGCCCCAGCATTTT. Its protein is CASTQTNQPQHF.

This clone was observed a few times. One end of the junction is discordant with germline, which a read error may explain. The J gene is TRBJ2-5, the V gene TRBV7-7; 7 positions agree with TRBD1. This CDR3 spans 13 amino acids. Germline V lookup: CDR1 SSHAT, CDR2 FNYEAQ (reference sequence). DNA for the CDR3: TGTGCTAGCAGCCCCGACAGGGTTGAGACCCAGTACTTC. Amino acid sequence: CASSPDRVETQYF.

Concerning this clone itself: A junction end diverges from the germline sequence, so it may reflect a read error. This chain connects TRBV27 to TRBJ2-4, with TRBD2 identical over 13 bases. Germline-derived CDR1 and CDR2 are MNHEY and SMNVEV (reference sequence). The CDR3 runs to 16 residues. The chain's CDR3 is CASTETSGRANNIQYF. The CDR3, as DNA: TGTGCCAGCACCGAAACTAGCGGGAGGGCCAACAACATTCAGTACTTC.

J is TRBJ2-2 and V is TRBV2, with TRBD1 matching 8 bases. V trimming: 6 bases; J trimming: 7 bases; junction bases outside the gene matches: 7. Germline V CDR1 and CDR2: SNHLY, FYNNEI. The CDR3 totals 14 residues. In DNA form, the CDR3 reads TGTGCCAGCAGGGACAGGGTTTCAGTCGGGGAGCTGTTTTTT. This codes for CASRDRVSVGELFF.

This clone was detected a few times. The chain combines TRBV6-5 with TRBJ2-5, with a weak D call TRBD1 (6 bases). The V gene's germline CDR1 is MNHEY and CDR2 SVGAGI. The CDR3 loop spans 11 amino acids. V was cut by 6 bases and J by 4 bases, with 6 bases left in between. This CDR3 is CASRQGETQYF. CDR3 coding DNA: TGTGCCAGCAGACAGGGAGAGACCCAGTACTTC.

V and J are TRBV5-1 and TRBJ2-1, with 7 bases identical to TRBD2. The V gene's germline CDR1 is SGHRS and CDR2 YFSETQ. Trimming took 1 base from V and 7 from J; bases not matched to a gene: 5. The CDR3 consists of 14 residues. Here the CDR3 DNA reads TGCGCCAGCAGCTTGACGGGAGGAATTAATGAGCAGTTCTTC. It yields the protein CASSLTGGINEQFF.

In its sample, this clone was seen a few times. DNA for the CDR3: TGTGCCAGCAGCCTAGAGGTCGGCGTAAACTATGGCTACACCTTC. Its translation is CASSLEVGVNYGYTF. The chain joins TRBV7-9 to TRBJ1-2, with no clear D. The CDR3 runs to 15 residues. V gave up 5 bases and J gave up 2 bases, with 15 bases separating them. CDR1 and CDR2 from the germline V gene are SEHNR and FQNEAQ (reference sequence).

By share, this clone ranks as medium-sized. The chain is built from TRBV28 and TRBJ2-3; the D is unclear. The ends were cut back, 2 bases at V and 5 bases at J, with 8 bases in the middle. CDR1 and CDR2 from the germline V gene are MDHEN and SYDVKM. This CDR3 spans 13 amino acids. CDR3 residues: CASSLLLGDTQYF. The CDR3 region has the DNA TGTGCCAGCAGTTTACTTCTTGGAGATACGCAGTATTTT.

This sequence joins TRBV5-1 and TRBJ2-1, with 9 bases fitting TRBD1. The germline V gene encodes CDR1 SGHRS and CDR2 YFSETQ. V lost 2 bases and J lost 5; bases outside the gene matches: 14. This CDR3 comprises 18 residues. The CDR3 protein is CASSFRRAGTGFHNEQFF. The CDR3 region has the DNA TGCGCCAGCAGCTTTAGAAGGGCCGGGACAGGGTTCCACAATGAGCAGTTCTTC.

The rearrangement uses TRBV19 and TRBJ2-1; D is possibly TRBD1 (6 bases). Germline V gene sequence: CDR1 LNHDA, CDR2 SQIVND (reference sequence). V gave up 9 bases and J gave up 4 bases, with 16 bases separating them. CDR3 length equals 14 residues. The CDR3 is CARRNRDTYNEQFF. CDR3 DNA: TGTGCCAGGAGAAATAGGGACACATACAATGAGCAGTTCTTC.